A selection of T cell receptor beta chains follows, all from one sample in a study of blood T cell repertoires in COVID-19. Clones were sequenced by immunoSEQ multiplex PCR, and TCRdb holds only the in-frame ones, with some missing. Among 450,000 or so clones listed, around 91% were seen once. Sequencing used peripheral blood. Receptor source: a woman in her forties with COVID-19, enrolled during active disease. CDR3s include the opening cysteine and the closing phenylalanine or tryptophan. Fields, in order: V gene, J gene, clone size, CDR3 protein. Size is omitted from some rows. Given values are once, few, many or a class for expanded clones.

v_gene: TRBV7-8; j_gene: TRBJ2-3; abundance: -; CDR3aa: CASSLNSQTQYF
v_gene: TRBV19; j_gene: TRBJ1-2; abundance: -; CDR3aa: CASSITMTSPAHGYTF
v_gene: TRBV12-3/TRBV12-4; j_gene: TRBJ2-5; abundance: -; CDR3aa: CASSPSFQETQYF
v_gene: TRBV3-1/TRBV3-2; j_gene: TRBJ1-1; abundance: -; CDR3aa: CASSHGSVRGFKNTEAFF
v_gene: TRBV5-4; j_gene: TRBJ1-2; abundance: -; CDR3aa: CASSNFSFGTTNYGYTF
v_gene: TRBV28; j_gene: TRBJ2-7; abundance: -; CDR3aa: CASSTSGRHLYF
v_gene: TRBV10-3; j_gene: TRBJ1-2; abundance: -; CDR3aa: CAISESPVTGGYGYTF
v_gene: TRBV3-1/TRBV3-2; j_gene: TRBJ1-4; abundance: -; CDR3aa: CASSLNQGGREKLFF
v_gene: TRBV30; j_gene: TRBJ2-5; abundance: -; CDR3aa: CAWSVGQPGETQYF
v_gene: TRBV5-1; j_gene: TRBJ2-7; abundance: -; CDR3aa: CASSLVSESYEQYF
v_gene: TRBV6-2/TRBV6-3; j_gene: TRBJ1-5; abundance: -; CDR3aa: CASSLRGGYSNQPQHF
v_gene: TRBV30; j_gene: TRBJ2-7; abundance: -; CDR3aa: CAGTRGRTGFRGYEQYF
v_gene: TRBV27; j_gene: TRBJ2-2; abundance: -; CDR3aa: CASSRSGELFF
v_gene: TRBV4-2; j_gene: TRBJ1-5; abundance: -; CDR3aa: CASSQELGRGPQHF
v_gene: TRBV28; j_gene: TRBJ2-5; abundance: -; CDR3aa: CASSRGSVTQYF
v_gene: TRBV28; j_gene: TRBJ2-7; abundance: -; CDR3aa: CASSSHLTRARDEQYF
v_gene: TRBV9; j_gene: TRBJ1-5; abundance: -; CDR3aa: CASSVGGDRVKPQHF
v_gene: TRBV28; j_gene: TRBJ1-2; abundance: -; CDR3aa: CASSPIGRVYGYTF
v_gene: TRBV19; j_gene: TRBJ1-5; abundance: -; CDR3aa: CASSPGAGGLGNQPQHF
v_gene: TRBV11-3; j_gene: TRBJ1-1; abundance: -; CDR3aa: CASSLGRGMGDTEAFF
v_gene: TRBV5-4; j_gene: TRBJ1-3; abundance: -; CDR3aa: CASSFLRPSGQASGNTIYF
v_gene: TRBV7-2; j_gene: TRBJ2-7; abundance: -; CDR3aa: CASSVRDRAIHEQYF
v_gene: TRBV20-1; j_gene: TRBJ1-4; abundance: -; CDR3aa: CSASLPATNEKLFF
v_gene: TRBV30; j_gene: TRBJ1-5; abundance: -; CDR3aa: CAWSYLPPGMGQPQHF
v_gene: TRBV10-3; j_gene: TRBJ1-1; abundance: -; CDR3aa: CAITRGTGQGGTEAFF
v_gene: TRBV6-5; j_gene: TRBJ1-5; abundance: -; CDR3aa: CASRPGSNQPQHF
v_gene: TRBV29-1; j_gene: TRBJ2-1; abundance: -; CDR3aa: CSVDQGVRYNEQFF
v_gene: TRBV6-5; j_gene: TRBJ2-3; abundance: -; CDR3aa: CASSKLAGVDTQYF
v_gene: TRBV9; j_gene: TRBJ2-1; abundance: -; CDR3aa: CASSVGPGSDEQFF
v_gene: TRBV9; j_gene: TRBJ2-7; abundance: -; CDR3aa: CASSVFSFGREQYF
v_gene: TRBV7-6; j_gene: TRBJ1-5; abundance: -; CDR3aa: CASSLVAGGNQPQHF
v_gene: TRBV30; j_gene: TRBJ1-5; abundance: -; CDR3aa: CAWTLGLDQPQHF
v_gene: TRBV24-1; j_gene: TRBJ1-1; abundance: -; CDR3aa: CATRPRGVDTEAFF
v_gene: TRBV5-1; j_gene: TRBJ1-1; abundance: once; CDR3aa: CASSPTGANWAEAFF